Each of the 5 T cell receptor beta chains below was sequenced from the same sample in a study of OX40 agonist ivuxolimab in advanced cancers. Data came from immunoSEQ multiplex PCR; TCRdb stores just in-frame clones and leaves some out. The sample consists of some 83,000 clones, roughly 85% of them appearing once. Sequencing was performed on CD4+ or CD8+ T cells sorted from blood, taken in a trial of the OX40 agonist ivuxolimab. These receptors were obtained from an adult with an advanced solid tumor such as melanoma, head and neck, liver or kidney cancer.

The chain employs TRBV10-3 and TRBJ1-1; D possibly corresponds to TRBD1 (5 bases). The CDR3 is 12 amino acids. The germline V gene encodes CDR1 ENHRY and CDR2 SYGVKD. V was clipped by 3 bases and J by 7 bases, with 9 bases between them. CDR3 in amino acids: CAISEWGNEAFF. The CDR3 coding sequence is TGTGCCATCAGTGAATGGGGGAATGAAGCTTTCTTT.

The genes are TRBV29-1 and TRBJ2-1; 7 bases are a match to TRBD2. The CDR3 runs to 14 residues. Germline CDR1 and CDR2: SQVTM and ANQGSEA. The V gene end was trimmed by 8 bases and the J gene end by 1 base; junction bases not matched to a gene: 8. The CDR3 region is CSLARGGSYNEQFF. In DNA form, the CDR3 reads TGCAGCCTGGCCCGGGGAGGGTCCTACAATGAGCAGTTCTTC.

CDR3: CASSEDYRSTNEKLFF. CDR3 DNA: TGTGCCAGCAGTGAAGATTACAGGTCAACTAATGAAAAACTGTTTTTT. The chain employs TRBV6-1 and TRBJ1-4; D is perhaps TRBD1 (5 bases). Trimming pared 1 base from V and 0 bases from J, leaving 9 bases between. CDR1 and CDR2 (germline): MNHNS, SASEGT. CDR3 length equals 16 residues.

Written as DNA, the CDR3 is TGTGCCAGCAGCTTAAGTAGTGGCACGGCACACACTGAAGCTTTCTTT. This encodes CASSLSSGTAHTEAFF. The chain carries TRBV11-3 and TRBJ1-1, with unresolved D. Trimming stripped 2 bases from V and 3 bases from J, with 16 bases between. From germline, CDR1 is SGHNT and CDR2 YENEEA. CDR3 length equals 16 residues.

V and J are TRBV5-4 and TRBJ2-2; D gene uncertain. Germline CDR1 and CDR2: SGHNT and YYREEE (reference sequence). The CDR3 contains 13 residues. V lost 0 bases, J lost 5 bases, and 5 bases lay in between. The DNA of the CDR3 is TGTGCCAGCAGCTTGGCTGCTACCGGGGAGCTGTTTTTT. This sequence encodes CASSLAATGELFF.